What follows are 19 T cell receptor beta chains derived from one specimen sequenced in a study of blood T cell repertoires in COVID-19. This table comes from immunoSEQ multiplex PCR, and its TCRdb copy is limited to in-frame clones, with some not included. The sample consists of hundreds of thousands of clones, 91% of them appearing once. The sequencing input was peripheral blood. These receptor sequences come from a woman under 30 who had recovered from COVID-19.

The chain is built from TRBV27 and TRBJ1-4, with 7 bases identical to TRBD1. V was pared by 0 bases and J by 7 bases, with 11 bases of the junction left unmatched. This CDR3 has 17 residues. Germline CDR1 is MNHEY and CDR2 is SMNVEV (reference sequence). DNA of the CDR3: TGTGCCAGCAGTTTATCGACAGGGTGGCCTAATGGTGAAAAACTGTTTTTT. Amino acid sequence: CASSLSTGWPNGEKLFF.

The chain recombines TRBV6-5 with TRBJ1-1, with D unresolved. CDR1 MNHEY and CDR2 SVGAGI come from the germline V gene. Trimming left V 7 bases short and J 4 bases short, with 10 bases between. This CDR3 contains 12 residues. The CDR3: CASTFTATEAFF. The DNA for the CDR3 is TGTGCCAGCACCTTCACAGCCACTGAAGCTTTCTTT.

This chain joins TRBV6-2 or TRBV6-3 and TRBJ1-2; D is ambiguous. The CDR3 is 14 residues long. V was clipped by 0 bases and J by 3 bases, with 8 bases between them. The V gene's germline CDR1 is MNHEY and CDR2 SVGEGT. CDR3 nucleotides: TGTGCCAGCAGTTACTCGAACGGTTACTATGGCTACACCTTC. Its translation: CASSYSNGYYGYTF.

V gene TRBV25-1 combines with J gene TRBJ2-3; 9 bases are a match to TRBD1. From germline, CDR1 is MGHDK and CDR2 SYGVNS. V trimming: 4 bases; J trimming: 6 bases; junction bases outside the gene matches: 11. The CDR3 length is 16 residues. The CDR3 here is CASSGGTGFGIDTQYF. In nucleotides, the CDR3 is TGTGCCAGCAGTGGCGGGACAGGGTTCGGTATTGATACGCAGTATTTT.

The CDR3: CASSIRAGKRGETQYF. The CDR3 DNA sequence: TGTGCCAGTAGTATAAGGGCGGGAAAACGGGGAGAGACCCAGTACTTC. The chain couples TRBV19 to TRBJ2-5; a weak D match, TRBD2 (6 bases). Germline assignment: CDR1 LNHDA and CDR2 SQIVND (reference sequence). The CDR3 has 16 residues. Deletions cut 2 bases from V and 4 bases from J, with 17 bases between.

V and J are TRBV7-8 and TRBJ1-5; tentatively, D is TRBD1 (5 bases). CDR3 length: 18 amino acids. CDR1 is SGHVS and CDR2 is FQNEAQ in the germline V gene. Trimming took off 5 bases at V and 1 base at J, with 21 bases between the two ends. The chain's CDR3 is CASSGDFTNQESNQPQHF. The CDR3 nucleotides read TGTGCCAGCAGCGGGGACTTCACCAATCAGGAAAGCAATCAGCCCCAGCATTTT.

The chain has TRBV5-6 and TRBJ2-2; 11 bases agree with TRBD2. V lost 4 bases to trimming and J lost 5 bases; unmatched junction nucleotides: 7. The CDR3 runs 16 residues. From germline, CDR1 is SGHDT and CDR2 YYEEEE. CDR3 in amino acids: CASSVSGRASTGELFF. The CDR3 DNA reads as TGTGCCAGCAGCGTTAGCGGGAGGGCCTCAACCGGGGAGCTGTTTTTT.

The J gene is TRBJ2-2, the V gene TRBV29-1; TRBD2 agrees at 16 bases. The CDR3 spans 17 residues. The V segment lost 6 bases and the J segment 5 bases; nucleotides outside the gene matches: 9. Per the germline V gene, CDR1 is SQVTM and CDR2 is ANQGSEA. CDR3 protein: CSVGGLAGGQGTGELFF. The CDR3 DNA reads TGCAGCGTGGGGGGACTAGCGGGAGGGCAGGGGACCGGGGAGCTGTTTTTT.

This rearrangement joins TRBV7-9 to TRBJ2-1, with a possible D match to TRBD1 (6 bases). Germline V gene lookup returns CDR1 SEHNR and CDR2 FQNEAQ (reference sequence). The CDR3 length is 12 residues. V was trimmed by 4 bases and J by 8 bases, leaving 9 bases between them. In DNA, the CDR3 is TGTGCCAGCAGCTCAGGGGTCTATGAGCAGTTCTTC. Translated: CASSSGVYEQFF.

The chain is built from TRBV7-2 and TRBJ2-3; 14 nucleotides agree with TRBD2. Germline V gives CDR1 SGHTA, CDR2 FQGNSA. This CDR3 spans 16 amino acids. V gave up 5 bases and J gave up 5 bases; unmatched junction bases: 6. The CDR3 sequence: CASSLGLAGVLDTQYF. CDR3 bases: TGTGCCAGCAGCCTGGGACTAGCGGGAGTATTAGATACGCAGTATTTT.

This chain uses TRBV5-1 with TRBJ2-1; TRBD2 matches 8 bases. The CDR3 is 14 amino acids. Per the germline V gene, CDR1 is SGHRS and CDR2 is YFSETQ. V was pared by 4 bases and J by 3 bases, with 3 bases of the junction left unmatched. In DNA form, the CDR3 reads TGCGCCAGCAGCCCCGGGACTAGCTACAATGAGCAGTTCTTC. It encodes CASSPGTSYNEQFF.

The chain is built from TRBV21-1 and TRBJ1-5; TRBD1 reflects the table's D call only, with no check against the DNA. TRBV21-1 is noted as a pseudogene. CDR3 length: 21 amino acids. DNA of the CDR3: TGTGCCAGCAGCAAAAAAAAACAACGGACAGGGGAGGATGTGTCCAATCAGCCCCAGCATTTT. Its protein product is CASSKKKQRTGEDVSNQPQHF.

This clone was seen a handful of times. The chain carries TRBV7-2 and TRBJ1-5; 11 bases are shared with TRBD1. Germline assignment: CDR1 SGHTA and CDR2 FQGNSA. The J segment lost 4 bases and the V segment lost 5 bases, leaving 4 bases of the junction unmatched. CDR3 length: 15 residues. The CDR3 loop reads CASSDRDRGNQPQHF. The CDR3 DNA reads TGTGCCAGCAGCGACCGGGACAGGGGGAATCAGCCCCAGCATTTT.

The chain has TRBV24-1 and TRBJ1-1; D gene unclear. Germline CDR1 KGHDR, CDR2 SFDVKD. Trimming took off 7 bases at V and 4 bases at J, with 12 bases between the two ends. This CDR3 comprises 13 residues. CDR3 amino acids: CATSLDGSTEAFF. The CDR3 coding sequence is TGTGCCACCAGCCTAGACGGGAGCACTGAAGCTTTCTTT.

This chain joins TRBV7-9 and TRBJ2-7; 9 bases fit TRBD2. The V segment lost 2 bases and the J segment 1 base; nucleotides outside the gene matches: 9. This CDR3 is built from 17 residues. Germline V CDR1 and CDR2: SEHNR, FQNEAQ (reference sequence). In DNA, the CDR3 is TGTGCCAGCAGCTTAAGGCGGGAGCGGGAGGAGTCCTACGAGCAGTACGTC. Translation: CASSLRREREESYEQYV.

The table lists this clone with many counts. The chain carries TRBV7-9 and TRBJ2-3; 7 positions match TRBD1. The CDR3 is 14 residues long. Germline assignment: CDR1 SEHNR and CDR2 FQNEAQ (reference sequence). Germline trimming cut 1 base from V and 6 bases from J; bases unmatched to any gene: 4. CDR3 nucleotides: TGTGCCAGCAGCTTAGGGACAGGTCGCGATACGCAGTATTTT. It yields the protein CASSLGTGRDTQYF.

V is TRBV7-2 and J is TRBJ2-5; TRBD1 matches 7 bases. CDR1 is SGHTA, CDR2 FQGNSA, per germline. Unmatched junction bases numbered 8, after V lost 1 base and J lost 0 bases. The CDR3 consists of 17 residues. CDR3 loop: CASSLDVRRGYQETQYF. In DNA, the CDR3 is TGTGCCAGCAGCTTAGATGTGCGCAGGGGGTACCAAGAGACCCAGTACTTC.

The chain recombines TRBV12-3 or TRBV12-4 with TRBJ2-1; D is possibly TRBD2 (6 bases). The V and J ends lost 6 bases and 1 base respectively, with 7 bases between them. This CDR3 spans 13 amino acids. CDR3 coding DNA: TGTGCCAGCAGCGGGACTTCCTACAATGAGCAGTTCTTC. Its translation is CASSGTSYNEQFF.

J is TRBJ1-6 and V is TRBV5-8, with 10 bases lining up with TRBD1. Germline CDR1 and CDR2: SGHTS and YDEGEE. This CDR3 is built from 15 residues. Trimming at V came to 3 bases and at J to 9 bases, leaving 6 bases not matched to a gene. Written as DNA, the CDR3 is TGTGCCAGCAGCTATTCCGGGACAGGGGCTTCACCCCTCCACTTT. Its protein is CASSYSGTGASPLHF.